The T cell receptor beta chain under discussion was sequenced for a study of blood T cell repertoires in COVID-19. Overall study context: Acute-phase and convalescent COVID-19 samples originated in the United States, Italy and Spain. PBMCs, B-cell-depleted T cells, or T cells were the source of the cDNA or gDNA that made up the material.

The junction had 6 bases not matched to a gene; V was cut back by 5 bases and J by 2 bases. CDR1 and CDR2 (germline): SEHNR, FQNEAQ (reference sequence). The CDR3 is 14 amino acids. This clone showed up just once. Under the authors' procedure: Amplification from reference gene primers served as the basis for estimated nucleated cell counts. Profiled with immunoSEQ multiplex PCR; TCRdb holds only in-frame clones, not every one. V, J and clone size were drawn from that table, and D and trimming were deduced from the DNA. Of 40,000 to 50,000 clones listed, around 87% are singletons. V usage is TRBV7-9 and J usage is TRBJ2-7; the match to TRBD1 covers 7 bases. The clonotype comes from a human donor in a cohort sampled during active COVID-19. The specimen was peripheral blood. The CDR3 spells CASSEGTAPYEQYF. Written as DNA, the CDR3 is TGTGCCAGCAGCGAAGGGACAGCGCCCTACGAGCAGTACTTC.